One and the same sample provided the 28 T cell receptor beta chains below, sequenced in a study of T cells in Graves' hyperthyroidism and ophthalmopathy. It was RNA transcripts that yielded the amplified TCR beta CDR3 regions. When the TCR CDR3 underwent first-round RT-PCR, the HTBI primer set was used. TCRdb recomputed calls from the multiplex PCR reads with MiXCR, one row per CDR3 protein. Among roughly 700,000 distinct CDR3 sequences listed, 15% to 20% were seen once. The sequenced sample was blood. Receptors originate from a man between 50 and 59 years old with Graves' hyperthyroidism.

The chain recombines TRBV7-9 with TRBJ1-6; 8 bases are shared with TRBD1. The CDR3 totals 15 residues. V was clipped by 1 base and J by 10 bases; unmatched bases: 6. The germline V gene has CDR1 SEHNR and CDR2 FQNEAQ (reference sequence). CDR3: CASSLGDRTGSPLHF. CDR3 DNA: TGTGCCAGCAGCTTAGGTGACAGGACAGGGTCACCCCTCCACTTT.

Many counts were recorded for this clonotype. J is TRBJ2-1 and V is TRBV28; D gene uncertain. CDR1 and CDR2 (germline): MDHEN, SYDVKM. Between the trimmed V and J ends, which lost 2 bases and 5 bases, there was a span of 10 bases. The length of the CDR3 is 14 residues. DNA of the CDR3: TGTGCCAGCAGTTTACCCATGGCGGACAATGAGCAGTTCTTC. As protein: CASSLPMADNEQFF.

This clonotype was counted at least ten times. V usage is TRBV7-2 and J usage is TRBJ1-2; TRBD1 might be the D (6 bases). Trimming left V 2 bases short and J 5 bases short, with 18 bases between. Germline V gene sequence: CDR1 SGHTA, CDR2 FQGNSA. The CDR3 consists of 16 residues. CDR3 in amino acids: CASSLLGPGAIYGYTF. CDR3 bases: TGTGCCAGCAGCTTATTAGGACCGGGGGCAATTTATGGCTACACCTTC.

This clonotype appeared a few times. The V and J genes are TRBV5-1 and TRBJ1-1, with D unresolved. Trimming stripped 2 bases from V and 0 bases from J, with 11 bases between. The germline V gene encodes CDR1 SGHRS and CDR2 YFSETQ. The CDR3 totals 15 residues. The CDR3 region is CASSFYRDLNTEAFF. In DNA, the CDR3 is TGCGCCAGCAGCTTCTACCGGGATTTGAACACTGAAGCTTTCTTT.

The chain links TRBV18 to TRBJ1-1, with D possibly matching TRBD1 (6 bases). The CDR3 sequence is 14 residues long. With 1 base removed from V and 6 bases from J, the gap between germline ends came to 12 bases. CDR1 is KGHSH, CDR2 LQKENI, per germline. CDR3 protein: CASSPQGGLSEAFF. The CDR3 DNA reads as TGTGCCAGCTCACCACAAGGGGGGTTATCTGAAGCTTTCTTT.

This chain joins TRBV24-1 and TRBJ2-7; TRBD2 matches at 7 bases. The CDR3 contains 15 residues. Per germline, CDR1 KGHDR and CDR2 SFDVKD. After removal of 4 bases from V and 3 bases from J, the junction contained 8 bases not matched to a gene. The CDR3 DNA reads TGTGCCACCAGTGAATCTAGCGGAGGGGTCTACGAGCAGTACTTC. It translates to CATSESSGGVYEQYF.

This clonotype turned up a few times. A much more abundant neighbour one base away suggests this may be a read error. The gene calls are TRBV12-3 or TRBV12-4 and TRBJ2-7, with 11 bases lining up with TRBD2. Unmatched junction bases numbered 12, after V lost 1 base and J lost 7 bases. CDR3 length: 17 amino acids. The CDR3 spells CASSLGWTSGSGGEQYF. The CDR3 nucleotides are TGTGCCAGCAGTTTAGGTTGGACTAGCGGGTCGGGGGGTGAGCAGTACTTC.

The chain combines TRBV2 with TRBJ1-1; perhaps TRBD1 as D (5 bases). V lost 10 bases and J lost 3, with 24 bases in between. From germline, CDR1 is SNHLY and CDR2 FYNNEI. The CDR3 sequence is 16 residues long. The chain's CDR3 is CATLGPPESGDTEAFF. In DNA, the CDR3 is TGTGCCACCCTAGGACCTCCTGAATCGGGGGACACTGAAGCTTTCTTT.

At least ten counts were recorded for this clonotype. The rearrangement joins TRBV2 to TRBJ1-2; D is unresolved. Trimming pared 4 bases from V and 0 bases from J, leaving 15 bases between. CDR1 is SNHLY, CDR2 FYNNEI, per germline. The CDR3 covers 16 residues. CDR3 DNA sequence: TGTGCCAGCAGTGGGGAAGATGGGGTATCTAACTATGGCTACACCTTC. Protein sequence: CASSGEDGVSNYGYTF.

This clonotype was detected ten times or more. This sequence joins TRBV20-1 and TRBJ2-1, with 8 bases fitting TRBD2. Per the germline V gene, CDR1 is DFQATT and CDR2 is SNEGSKA (reference sequence). V was pared by 5 bases and J by 7 bases, with 10 bases of the junction left unmatched. This CDR3 is 14 amino acids long. CDR3 sequence (DNA): TGCAGTGCTTATAGCGGGATTCTAAAGAATGAGCAGTTCTTC. This translates into CSAYSGILKNEQFF.

This clonotype turned up a few times. The chain has TRBV30 and TRBJ2-7; D is possibly TRBD2 (7 bases). The germline CDR1 and CDR2 sequences are GTSNPN and SVGIG (reference sequence). This CDR3 has 15 amino acids. V lost 1 base and J 3 bases, leaving 16 bases between the germline ends. The CDR3 region is CAWSEGGRGLYEQYF. The CDR3 nucleotides read TGTGCCTGGAGTGAAGGTGGGCGGGGGCTCTACGAGCAGTACTTC.

This clonotype was observed at least ten times. This chain joins TRBV2 and TRBJ2-7, with TRBD2 identical over 7 bases. The V gene end was trimmed by 4 bases and the J gene end by 0 bases; junction bases not matched to a gene: 0. Germline CDR1 SNHLY, CDR2 FYNNEI. This CDR3 is built from 13 residues. The CDR3 bases are TGTGCCAGCAGTGGCGGGAGCTCCTACGAGCAGTACTTC. This translates into CASSGGSSYEQYF.

V is TRBV9 and J is TRBJ1-5; TRBD1 aligns across 7 bases. The CDR3 consists of 15 residues. The germline V gene has CDR1 SGDLS and CDR2 YYNGEE. V trimming: 3 bases; J trimming: 3 bases; junction bases outside the gene matches: 6. The CDR3: CASSAEGQVNQPQHF. CDR3 DNA sequence: TGTGCCAGCAGCGCGGAAGGACAGGTCAATCAGCCCCAGCATTTT.

V usage is TRBV5-1 and J usage is TRBJ2-2; TRBD2 matches at 8 bases. Per the germline V gene, CDR1 is SGHRS and CDR2 is YFSETQ. V lost 3 bases to trimming and J lost 1 base; unmatched junction nucleotides: 5. The CDR3 spans 16 residues. The CDR3 here is CASSSRLALNTGELFF. The CDR3 nucleotides read TGCGCCAGCAGCTCACGACTAGCGTTGAACACCGGGGAGCTGTTTTTT.

This clonotype was seen a handful of times. V usage is TRBV7-9 and J usage is TRBJ1-4; D is perhaps TRBD1 (5 bases). Trimming stripped 4 bases from V and 1 base from J, with 10 bases between. The germline V gene encodes CDR1 SEHNR and CDR2 FQNEAQ (reference sequence). The CDR3 is made up of 15 amino acids. CDR3 sequence (DNA): TGTGCCAGCAGCTCCTATCAGGGAACTAATGAAAAACTGTTTTTT. It translates to CASSSYQGTNEKLFF.

The chain carries TRBV6-1 and TRBJ1-1; D unresolved. Germline values: CDR1 MNHNS, CDR2 SASEGT. V shed 6 bases and J shed 3 bases, with 17 bases lying between them. The CDR3 sequence is 15 residues long. The CDR3: CASRDWPRVDTEAFF. The CDR3 region has the DNA TGTGCCAGCAGGGATTGGCCTAGGGTGGACACTGAAGCTTTCTTT.

This clonotype was detected a few times. V and J are TRBV6-1 and TRBJ1-1; 8 nucleotides align to TRBD1. The V and J ends lost 6 bases and 4 bases, in that order; junction bases with no gene match: 10. This CDR3 is built from 15 residues. CDR1 and CDR2 (germline): MNHNS, SASEGT. Here the CDR3 reads CASRGNRGETTEAFF. The CDR3 nucleotides are TGTGCCAGCAGAGGAAACAGGGGGGAGACCACTGAAGCTTTCTTT.

In this sample, this clonotype turned up many times. This chain uses TRBV18 with TRBJ2-3; TRBD2 matches 11 bases. V shed 0 bases and J 6 bases; nucleotides not matched to a gene: 8. The CDR3 loop spans 17 amino acids. Germline V gives CDR1 KGHSH, CDR2 LQKENI. CDR3: CASSPPGLAGGMDTQYF. The CDR3 DNA is TGTGCCAGCTCACCACCGGGCCTAGCGGGAGGTATGGATACGCAGTATTTT.

This clonotype was observed a handful of times. This chain links TRBV7-2 with TRBJ1-2; D gene ambiguous. Trimming cost V 1 base and J 0 bases, with 9 bases left between them. Germline-derived CDR1 and CDR2 are SGHTA and FQGNSA. The CDR3 contains 15 residues. Here the CDR3 DNA reads TGTGCCAGCAGCTTAGAGCCGTTAGCTAACTATGGCTACACCTTC. Its protein product is CASSLEPLANYGYTF.

The table lists this clonotype with many counts. This rearrangement joins TRBV10-2 to TRBJ2-2, with 8 bases aligning to TRBD1. Trimming took 6 bases from V and 2 from J; bases not matched to a gene: 8. Germline V gene data show CDR1 as WSHSY and CDR2 as SAAADI. CDR3 length: 16 amino acids. The CDR3 nucleotides are TGCGCCAGCAGCGAAGGGGGGACAGGAAACACCGGGGAGCTGTTTTTT. Residues: CASSEGGTGNTGELFF.

For this clonotype: A much larger clone lies a single base off, so this may be a read error. J is TRBJ1-1 and V is TRBV7-3; 8 nucleotides match TRBD1. Germline V gene lookup returns CDR1 SGHTA and CDR2 FQGTGA. The CDR3 runs 17 residues. DNA for the CDR3: TGTGCCAGCAACTTAATGGCAGGGGGCGGATTGAACACTGAAGCTTTCTTT. Translation: CASNLMAGGGLNTEAFF.

This clonotype was seen many times. The rearrangement joins TRBV2 to TRBJ2-2, with a weak D call TRBD1 (6 bases). The V and J ends lost 7 bases and 3 bases respectively, with 18 bases between them. Germline CDR1 and CDR2: SNHLY and FYNNEI. The CDR3 consists of 16 residues. CDR3 protein: CASKASGTFDTGELFF. The CDR3 DNA sequence: TGTGCCAGCAAAGCGTCCGGGACATTCGACACCGGGGAGCTGTTTTTT.

This clonotype was seen ten or more times. The chain has TRBV11-2 and TRBJ2-1, with TRBD2 matching 14 bases. The CDR3 is 18 amino acids. Trimming took 4 bases from V and 8 from J; bases not matched to a gene: 13. CDR1 is SGHAT, CDR2 FQNNGV, per germline. The DNA of the CDR3 is TGTGCCAGCAGCTCCGGGACTAGCGGGAGAGGAGTTTACGATGAGCAGTTCTTC. Protein sequence: CASSSGTSGRGVYDEQFF.

This clonotype was found many times. V and J are TRBV28 and TRBJ2-7; D remains ambiguous. CDR1 and CDR2 from the germline V gene are MDHEN and SYDVKM. V was pared by 3 bases and J by 3 bases, with 6 bases between. CDR3 length: 12 residues. The CDR3 here is CASSLYNYEQYF. The DNA of the CDR3 is TGTGCCAGCAGTTTGTATAACTACGAGCAGTACTTC. Supplemented by reference TRBV28 and TRBJ2-7, the full variable domain reads DVKVTQSSRYLVKRTGEKVFLECVQDMDHENMFWYRQDPGLGLRLIYFSYDVKMKEKGDIPEGYSVSREKKERFSLILESASTNQTSMYLCASSLYNYEQYFGPGTRLTVT.

This clonotype showed up many times. V gene TRBV6-5 combines with J gene TRBJ1-5; unclear D gene. The CDR3 is 15 amino acids. Germline CDR1 reads MNHEY; CDR2 reads SVGAGI. V was shortened by 0 bases and J by 1 base, with 7 bases between the two germline ends. CDR3 loop: CASSYSRQSNQPQHF. The CDR3 DNA follows: TGTGCCAGCAGTTACTCCAGGCAGAGCAATCAGCCCCAGCATTTT.

This clonotype was counted between two and nine times. The chain combines TRBV7-2 with TRBJ2-7, with TRBD2 matching over 15 bases. Germline V gene data show CDR1 as SGHTA and CDR2 as FQGNSA. The CDR3 extends over 17 amino acids. V trimming: 5 bases; J trimming: 4 bases; junction bases outside the gene matches: 9. This CDR3 is CASSPQPGLAGGYEQYF. The CDR3 coding sequence is TGTGCCAGCAGCCCCCAACCTGGACTAGCGGGAGGGTACGAGCAGTACTTC.

This clonotype was observed at least ten times. The chain carries TRBV9 and TRBJ2-2; D gene ambiguous. V was pared by 0 bases and J by 3 bases, with 9 bases between. The CDR3 sequence is 15 residues long. Germline CDR1 is SGDLS and CDR2 is YYNGEE. CDR3 in DNA: TGTGCCAGCAGCGTAGGTAGACTGCACACCGGGGAGCTGTTTTTT. Its translation is CASSVGRLHTGELFF.

This clonotype was found many times. The chain has TRBV12-3 or TRBV12-4 and TRBJ1-6, with a tentative D call TRBD1 (5 bases). V lost 7 bases to trimming and J lost 8 bases, with 21 bases between them. There are 16 residues in the CDR3. The DNA of the CDR3 is TGTGCCAGCAAACACGACGGGACCTTAAGACATTCACCCCTCCACTTT. Amino acids: CASKHDGTLRHSPLHF.